This T cell receptor beta chain was recorded in a study of CD8 T cells in ankylosing spondylitis. Trimming took 4 bases from V and 2 from J; bases not matched to a gene: 14. CDR3 size: 20 residues. Germline V CDR1 and CDR2: DFQATT, SNEGSKA (reference sequence). This clonotype was observed many times. Antigen: not known. Study conclusions and caveats: Researchers reportedly found disease-linked clones significantly enriched in matched ankylosing spondylitis synovial fluid. Blood from ankylosing spondylitis patients appeared to carry a characteristic roughly 8-variant TCR beta motif.

Quantitative 5'-RACE with molecular barcodes produced the TCR beta libraries. From the 5' RACE reads, TCRdb called clonotypes with MiXCR, one entry per CDR3 protein. The sample shows under 300,000 distinct CDR3 sequences, roughly 8.6% of them seen only once. The receptor comes from a male donor with ankylosing spondylitis or in good health (not recorded which). The V call is TRBV20-1, the J call TRBJ2-1; 16 nucleotides line up with TRBD2. Material for sequencing was blood, either unsorted or a sorted T cell fraction (not recorded which). In DNA, the CDR3 is TGCAGTGCTAACAAAGACCCGGGACTAGCGGGGGGGCCCCCCTACAATGAGCAGTTCTTC. Translation: CSANKDPGLAGGPPYNEQFF.